The 2 T cell receptor beta chains presented below share a single source sample, sequenced in a study of T cell repertoires in cytomegalovirus infection. TCRdb used MiXCR to reprocess the reads, holding one entry per CDR3 protein. The data hold around 750,000 distinct CDR3 sequences, with about 30% observed a single time. No antigen has been identified for these receptors. Sample: cultured CD8+ T cells from PBMCs, taken from culture after CMV antigen stimulation. The receptors shown here come from a human donor in good health (CMV status not recorded). Some clones in this sample may be carry-over from other donors' samples.

The chain recombines TRBV2 with TRBJ2-5; the D call may be TRBD1 or TRBD2 (5 bases each). Germline V gives CDR1 SNHLY, CDR2 FYNNEI. CDR3 length: 13 residues. V was cut by 3 bases and J by 5 bases, with 10 bases left in between. The CDR3 DNA follows: TGTGCCAGCAGTGAGGGGGATTCTGAGACCCAGTACTTC. Protein sequence: CASSEGDSETQYF.

The chain couples TRBV7-2 to TRBJ2-7, with 7 bases matching TRBD2. Germline loops: CDR1 SGHTA, CDR2 FQGNSA. The CDR3 is 17 amino acids. Germline trimming cut 1 base from V and 4 bases from J; bases unmatched to any gene: 13. CDR3 coding DNA: TGTGCCAGCAGCTTAGGGGGGGGTAGGCCCTTTACTTACGAGCAGTACTTC. Translating it yields CASSLGGGRPFTYEQYF.